This T cell receptor (beta chain) was profiled in a study of blood T cells in healthy people across ages. Details on this clonotype: Its antigen remains unidentified.

Deletions cut 7 bases from V and 1 base from J, with 12 bases between. CDR1 is SNHLY and CDR2 is FYNNEI in the germline V gene. This CDR3 is 14 amino acids long. Findings of the study overall: Researchers said unsorted PBMCs prevented a conclusive naive versus antigen-experienced comparison.

PCR was performed a second time for about 7 to 11 cycles using a sample-barcoded 5' primer and a J-beta primer mix. TCRdb independently ran MiXCR on the 5' RACE reads; one entry per CDR3 protein. The repertoire holds around 1,800,000 distinct CDR3 sequences, with about two fifths as singletons. This TCR derives from a human donor in good health. The rearrangement joins TRBV2 to TRBJ2-3, with D perhaps TRBD2 (5 bases). The sample was blood. The CDR3 reads CASIKRFGTDTQYF. CDR3 nucleotide sequence: TGTGCCAGCATTAAGCGGTTTGGCACAGATACGCAGTATTTT.